The 21 T cell receptor beta chains below all came from one sample that was sequenced in a study of cytomegalovirus exposure and HLA in healthy donors. PCR primers comprised 60 Vbeta and 13 Jbeta primers. Libraries were prepared by immunoSEQ multiplex PCR; TCRdb keeps only in-frame clonotypes and omits some of them. The table has about 62,000 clones, around 87% seen once. The specimen was PBMCs. The receptors shown here come from a man aged 18 to 35 in good health and CMV-seronegative.

The chain carries TRBV18 and TRBJ1-1; perhaps TRBD1 as D (6 bases). V was clipped by 4 bases and J by 0 bases, with 12 bases between them. The CDR3 contains 15 residues. Germline V CDR1 and CDR2: KGHSH, LQKENI. The CDR3 region is CASSLYRDMNTEAFF. The CDR3 nucleotides are TGTGCCAGCTCACTCTACAGGGACATGAACACTGAAGCTTTCTTT.

The chain employs TRBV7-3 and TRBJ1-5; D gene unclear. Trimming cost V 0 bases and J 4 bases, with 4 bases left between them. CDR1 is SGHTA, CDR2 FQGTGA, per germline. This CDR3 comprises 13 residues. The CDR3 nucleotides read TGTGCCAGCAGCTTAACTCCTAATCAGCCCCAGCATTTT. Protein sequence: CASSLTPNQPQHF.

The chain recombines TRBV18 with TRBJ2-1; 7 nucleotides agree with TRBD1. CDR1 is KGHSH and CDR2 is LQKENI in the germline V gene. With V trimmed by 3 bases and J by 5 bases, 1 base remained unmatched. This CDR3 has 13 residues. In DNA form, the CDR3 reads TGTGCCAGCTCACCGGGACAGCACAATGAGCAGTTCTTC. This translates into CASSPGQHNEQFF.

The rearrangement joins TRBV5-4 to TRBJ2-1; TRBD2 agrees at 11 bases. The junction had 8 bases not matched to a gene; V was cut back by 2 bases and J by 7 bases. The CDR3 is 16 residues long. Germline CDR1 SGHNT, CDR2 YYREEE (reference sequence). In DNA form, the CDR3 reads TGTGCCAGCAGCTTCGCAGTAGCGGGGGGGCGGAATGAGCAGTTCTTC. It encodes CASSFAVAGGRNEQFF.

V is TRBV30 and J is TRBJ2-7; 7 bases line up with TRBD1. Germline loops: CDR1 GTSNPN, CDR2 SVGIG (reference sequence). The ends lost 6 bases at V and 5 bases at J; junction bases unmatched: 7. The length of the CDR3 is 12 residues. The CDR3, as DNA: TGTGCCTGTGACAGGGCCATGGACGAGCAGTACTTC. Amino acids: CACDRAMDEQYF.

The genes are TRBV19 and TRBJ1-5; no firm D call. The CDR3 is made up of 13 amino acids. Trimming removed 2 bases at V and 7 bases at J, with 9 bases between. Germline V gene lookup returns CDR1 LNHDA and CDR2 SQIVND (reference sequence). CDR3 amino acids: CASSINNQQPQHF. CDR3 coding DNA: TGTGCCAGTAGTATAAACAATCAACAGCCCCAGCATTTT.

In DNA form, the CDR3 reads TGTGCCTGGAGTCAACTGAGCTCACCCCTCCACTTT. It codes for CAWSQLSSPLHF. This sequence joins TRBV30 and TRBJ1-6, with D unresolved. There are 12 residues in the CDR3. Trimming removed 2 bases at V and 10 bases at J, with 9 bases between. Germline CDR1 GTSNPN, CDR2 SVGIG (reference sequence).

The chain uses TRBV7-3 and TRBJ2-7, with 10 bases matching TRBD1. V was clipped by 5 bases and J by 5 bases; unmatched bases: 3. Looked up from germline, CDR1 is SGHTA and CDR2 is FQGTGA. This CDR3 is built from 13 residues. The CDR3 loop reads CASSPGTGDEQYF. The CDR3 DNA follows: TGTGCCAGCAGCCCCGGGACAGGGGACGAGCAGTACTTC.

CDR3 loop: CAWMKAGRGEGYTF. For the CDR3, the DNA is TGTGCCTGGATGAAAGCGGGGAGAGGCGAGGGCTACACCTTC. The chain combines TRBV30 with TRBJ1-2; the D is unclear. The CDR3 loop spans 14 amino acids. CDR1 and CDR2 from the germline V gene are GTSNPN and SVGIG (reference sequence). V was shortened by 4 bases and J by 8 bases, with 20 bases between the two germline ends.

V usage is TRBV19 and J usage is TRBJ2-5; the D gene is possibly TRBD2 (5 bases). CDR3 size: 14 residues. Germline V gives CDR1 LNHDA, CDR2 SQIVND (reference sequence). Trimming stripped 8 bases from V and 1 base from J, with 14 bases between. CDR3: CASSPTTSQETQYF. CDR3 bases: TGTGCCAGTTCCCCAACAACTAGCCAAGAGACCCAGTACTTC.

The rearrangement uses TRBV10-3 and TRBJ2-3, with TRBD2 matching 10 bases. Trimming at V came to 7 bases and at J to 2 bases, leaving 6 bases not matched to a gene. CDR3 length equals 15 residues. From germline, CDR1 is ENHRY and CDR2 SYGVKD. The CDR3 DNA sequence: TGTGCCATCACCGCTGGACTAGCGGACACAGATACGCAGTATTTT. Amino acids: CAITAGLADTDTQYF.

V usage is TRBV5-1 and J usage is TRBJ2-7; 7 bases fit TRBD1. This CDR3 is built from 16 residues. The germline V gene encodes CDR1 SGHRS and CDR2 YFSETQ. J lost 1 base, V lost 4 bases, and 11 bases had no gene match. CDR3 sequence (DNA): TGCGCCAGCAGCCCGCCCCGGGACAGTATTTCCTACGAGCAGTACTTC. It is translated as CASSPPRDSISYEQYF. Full variable domain (outside the CDR3, taken from reference TRBV5-1 and TRBJ2-7): KAGVTQTPRYLIKTRGQQVTLSCSPISGHRSVSWYQQTPGQGLQFLFEYFSETQRNKGNFPGRFSGRQFSNSRSEMNVSTLELGDSALYLCASSPPRDSISYEQYFGPGTRLTVT.

The chain has TRBV29-1 and TRBJ1-2; D gene ambiguous. CDR3 size: 10 residues. Germline CDR1 and CDR2: SQVTM and ANQGSEA. Trimming shortened V by 3 bases and J by 10 bases, and 9 bases separated the two germline ends. CDR3 DNA sequence: TGCAGCGTTGAGAAACTTCACTACACCTTC. Translation: CSVEKLHYTF.

The chain joins TRBV18 to TRBJ2-5; D might be TRBD2 (6 bases). V lost 0 bases and J 4 bases, leaving 12 bases between the germline ends. Germline V gene lookup returns CDR1 KGHSH and CDR2 LQKENI. The CDR3 is made up of 15 amino acids. The CDR3 sequence: CASSPPTSGRETQYF. CDR3 sequence (DNA): TGTGCCAGCTCACCACCGACTAGTGGGCGAGAGACCCAGTACTTC.

The V gene is TRBV6-1, the J gene TRBJ2-6; TRBD1 aligns across 7 bases. After removal of 2 bases from V and 2 bases from J, the junction contained 0 bases not matched to a gene. This CDR3 spans 15 amino acids. The germline gives CDR1 MNHNS, CDR2 SASEGT. The CDR3, as DNA: TGTGCCAGCAGTGAACAGGGGGCTGGGGCCAACGTCCTGACTTTC. It translates to CASSEQGAGANVLTF.

V and J are TRBV10-3 and TRBJ1-1; 7 bases fit TRBD1. The CDR3 is 15 amino acids. The V gene's germline CDR1 is ENHRY and CDR2 SYGVKD. V lost 4 bases to trimming and J lost 1 base; unmatched junction nucleotides: 6. CDR3 nucleotides: TGTGCCATCAGTGCAGCCGGGACAGCGAACACTGAAGCTTTCTTT. This encodes CAISAAGTANTEAFF.

This chain links TRBV7-2 with TRBJ2-4, with D unresolved. This CDR3 is built from 15 residues. CDR1 and CDR2 (germline): SGHTA, FQGNSA. V lost 3 bases and J lost 1, with 10 bases in between. CDR3 loop: CASSLTRMAKNIQYF. In DNA, the CDR3 is TGTGCCAGCAGCTTGACAAGGATGGCCAAAAACATTCAGTACTTC.

V is TRBV19 and J is TRBJ1-1; possible D gene TRBD1, 5 bases. V shed 11 bases and J shed 7 bases, with 11 bases lying between them. This CDR3 comprises 10 residues. In germline, CDR1 is LNHDA, CDR2 SQIVND (reference sequence). The CDR3 reads CAGGDYEAFF. The CDR3 nucleotides are TGTGCCGGGGGGGACTATGAAGCTTTCTTT. The full variable domain, completed using reference TRBV19 and TRBJ1-1, is DGGITQSPKYLFRKEGQNVTLSCEQNLNHDAMYWYRQDPGQGLRLIYYSQIVNDFQKGDIAEGYSVSREKKESFPLTVTSAQKNPTAFYLCAGGDYEAFFGQGTRLTVV.

The V call is TRBV11-3, the J call TRBJ2-7, with D possibly being TRBD1 (6 bases). CDR1 and CDR2 (germline): SGHNT, YENEEA. The length of the CDR3 is 13 residues. Trimming pared 7 bases from V and 5 bases from J, leaving 15 bases between. CDR3 DNA: TGTGCCAGCACCGAGGGGGTTTCTGACGAGCAGTACTTC. Translating gives CASTEGVSDEQYF.

The chain joins TRBV27 to TRBJ1-6, with 9 bases aligning to TRBD1. CDR1 and CDR2 from the germline V gene are MNHEY and SMNVEV (reference sequence). CDR3 length: 15 amino acids. V trimming: 6 bases; J trimming: 10 bases; junction bases outside the gene matches: 10. DNA of the CDR3: TGTGCCAGCAGGCTAATGGACAGGGGAGGATCACCCCTCCACTTT. The encoded protein is CASRLMDRGGSPLHF.

The rearrangement links TRBV7-2 to TRBJ2-7; perhaps TRBD1 as D (6 bases). CDR1 SGHTA and CDR2 FQGNSA come from the germline V gene. The CDR3 length is 11 residues. The germline V and J ends were trimmed by 5 bases and 12 bases, with 14 bases remaining between them. Written as DNA, the CDR3 is TGTGCCAGCAGCCATGGGACACTGGGGTACTTC. Translated, it gives CASSHGTLGYF.